This TCR beta chain appears in the sequencing data of a study of monozygotic twins with inflammatory bowel disease. Findings and limits, study-wide: It was in IBD patients that TCRbeta diversity (inverse Simpson) was lower than in healthy co-twins. Telling apart the different T cell subtypes was not possible.

Addition of UMIs with a 6-nucleotide sample barcode was achieved by template switching. After re-calling the 5' RACE reads, TCRdb lists one entry per CDR3 protein, DNA absent. This repertoire includes some 170,000 distinct CDR3 sequences. With no T cell sorting beforehand, total RNA was isolated from whole blood. CDR1 is SGHDN and CDR2 is FVKESK in the germline V gene. The CDR3 length is 16 residues. On this clonotype itself: Its cognate antigen is unknown.

This clonotype was sampled from a human donor with ulcerative colitis or Crohn's disease, or a healthy co-twin of an affected twin (not recorded which). The J gene is TRBJ1-4, the V gene TRBV14. Sequencing input: blood. The CDR3 is CASSPNIRASNEKLFF. Variable domain in full (rest from reference TRBV14 and TRBJ1-4): EAGVTQFPSHSVIEKGQTVTLRCDPISGHDNLYWYRRVMGKEIKFLLHFVKESKQDESGMPNNRFLAERTGGTYSTLKVQPAELEDSGVYFCASSPNIRASNEKLFFGSGTQLSVL.